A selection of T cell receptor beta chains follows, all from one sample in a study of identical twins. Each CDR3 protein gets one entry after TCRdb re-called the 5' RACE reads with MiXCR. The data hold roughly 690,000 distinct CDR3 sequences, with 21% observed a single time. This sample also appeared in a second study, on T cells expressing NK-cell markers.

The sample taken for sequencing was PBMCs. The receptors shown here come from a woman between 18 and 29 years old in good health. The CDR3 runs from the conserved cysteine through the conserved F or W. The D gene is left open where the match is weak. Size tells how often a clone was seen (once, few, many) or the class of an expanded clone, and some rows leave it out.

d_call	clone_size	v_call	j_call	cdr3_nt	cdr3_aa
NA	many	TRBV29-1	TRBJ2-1	TGCAGCGTTGTACTACTAGAGCAGTTCTTC	CSVVLLEQFF
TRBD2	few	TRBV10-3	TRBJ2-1	TGTGCCATCACTGCTAGCGGGAGTCCCTACAATGAGCAGTTCTTC	CAITASGSPYNEQFF
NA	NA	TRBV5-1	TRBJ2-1	TGCGCCAGCAGGGTCTCAGGGAATACTCGGGATGAGCAGTTCTTC	CASRVSGNTRDEQFF
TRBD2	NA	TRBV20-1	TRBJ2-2	TGCAGTGCTAGAGTGGCTAGCGGGAGTAACACCGGGGAGCTGTTTTTT	CSARVASGSNTGELFF
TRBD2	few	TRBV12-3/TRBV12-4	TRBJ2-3	TGTGCCAGCAGTTTAGTACGGTGGACTAGCGGGGACTCTGGTATGACAGATACGCAGTATTTT	CASSLVRWTSGDSGMTDTQYF
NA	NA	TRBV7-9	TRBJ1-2	TGTGCCAGCAGCCATGTCTATGGCTACACCTTC	CASSHVYGYTF
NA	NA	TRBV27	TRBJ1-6	TGTGCCAGCAGTTTGGGGGTTTATAATTCACCCCTCCACTTT	CASSLGVYNSPLHF
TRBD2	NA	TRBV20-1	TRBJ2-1	TGCAGTGCTAGATCCCCTGGACTAGCCCAGTTCTTC	CSARSPGLAQFF
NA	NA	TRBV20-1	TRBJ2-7	TGCAGTGCTAGGCCTTCCTACGAGCAGTACTTC	CSARPSYEQYF
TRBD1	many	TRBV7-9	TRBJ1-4	TGTGCCAGCAGCCGCGGGACAGGGGAAGAAAAACTGTTTTTT	CASSRGTGEEKLFF
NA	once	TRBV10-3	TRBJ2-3	TGTGCCATCAGTGATAACTGGGTGGGAACAGATACGCAGTATTTT	CAISDNWVGTDTQYF
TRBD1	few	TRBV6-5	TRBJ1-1	TGTGCCAGCAGTTACTGGGCCGGGACAGCTGACACTGAAGCTTTCTTT	CASSYWAGTADTEAFF
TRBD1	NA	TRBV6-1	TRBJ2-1	TGTGCCAGCAGGACGACAGGGAATGAGTTCTTC	CASRTTGNEFF
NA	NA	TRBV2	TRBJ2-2	TGTGCCAGCAGTGACGGGTCCATCGCCCCCGGGGAGCTGTTTTTT	CASSDGSIAPGELFF
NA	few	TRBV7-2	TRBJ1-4	TGTGCCAGCAGCCTCACAGGGTCGGAAAAACTGTTTTTT	CASSLTGSEKLFF
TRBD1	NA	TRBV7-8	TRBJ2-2	TGTGCCAGCAGCTCGACAGGGGCCAGCGGGGAGCTGTTTTTT	CASSSTGASGELFF
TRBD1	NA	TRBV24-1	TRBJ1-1	TGTGCCACCAGTGATGGACAGGGTCGGGAGATGAACACTGAAGCTTTCTTT	CATSDGQGREMNTEAFF
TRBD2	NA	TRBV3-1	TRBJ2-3	TGTGCCAGCGGGCTAGCGGGCACAGATACGCAGTATTTT	CASGLAGTDTQYF
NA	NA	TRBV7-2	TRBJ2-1	TGTGCCAGCAAACCAAGCGGCGCGCGAGACAATGAGCAGTTCTTC	CASKPSGARDNEQFF
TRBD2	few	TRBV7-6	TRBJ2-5	TGTGCCAGCGGGGGTGCGGGAGGGTCTGGGGAGACCCAGTACTTC	CASGGAGGSGETQYF
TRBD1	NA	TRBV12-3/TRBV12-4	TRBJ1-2	TGTGCCAGCAGTCCCTGGGGGGCAGGGGGTTCGAGGGGCTACACCTTC	CASSPWGAGGSRGYTF
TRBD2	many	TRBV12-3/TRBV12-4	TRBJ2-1	TGTGCCAGCAGCCTAGGTGGGAGGGGCGATGAGCAGTTCTTC	CASSLGGRGDEQFF
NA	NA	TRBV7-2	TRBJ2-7	TGTGCCAGCAGCCCAGGCCCCCACGAGCAGTACTTC	CASSPGPHEQYF
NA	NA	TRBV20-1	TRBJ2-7	TGCAGTGCTAGAGAAGTACTCCCTTACGAGCAGTACTTC	CSAREVLPYEQYF
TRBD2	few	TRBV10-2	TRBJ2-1	TGCGCCAGCAGACGGGGACTAGCGGGGGGCTGGAGGGGTAATGAGCAGTTCTTC	CASRRGLAGGWRGNEQFF
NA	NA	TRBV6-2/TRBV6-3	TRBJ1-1	TGTGCCAGCAGCCTAAAGAGGGGCCTTACGAACACTGAAGCTTTCTTT	CASSLKRGLTNTEAFF
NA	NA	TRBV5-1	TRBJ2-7	TGCGCCAGCAGCTCCGGGGGGACAGGAAATAGCCACGAGCAGTACTTC	CASSSGGTGNSHEQYF
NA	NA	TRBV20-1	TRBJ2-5	TGCAGTGCACTCCGCGGGGAGCAAGAGACCCAGTACTTC	CSALRGEQETQYF
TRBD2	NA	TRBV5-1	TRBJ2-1	TGCGCCAGCAGCCTCGTCGGTGCGGGGGACAATGAGCAGTTCTTC	CASSLVGAGDNEQFF
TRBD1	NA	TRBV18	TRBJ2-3	TGTGCCAGCTCACCCCGACAGGGTGTCGATACGCAGTATTTT	CASSPRQGVDTQYF
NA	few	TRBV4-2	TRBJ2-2	TGTGCCAGCAGCCAAGAAGGGTACACCGGGGAGCTGTTTTTT	CASSQEGYTGELFF
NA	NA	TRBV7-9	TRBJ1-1	TGTGCCAGCAGCTTAGCGTTGGGGCGGACCGACACTGAAGCTTTCTTT	CASSLALGRTDTEAFF
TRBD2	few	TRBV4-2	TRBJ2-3	TGTGCCAGCAGCCAGCAGTCGGGGAGGGTTGAGACAGATACGCAGTATTTT	CASSQQSGRVETDTQYF
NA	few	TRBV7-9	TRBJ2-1	TGTGCCAGCAGCTTAGGGGCAGGGCAGGCCCATGAGCAGTTCTTC	CASSLGAGQAHEQFF
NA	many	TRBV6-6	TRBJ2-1	TGTGCCAGCAGTTACCGTGGGTACAATGAGCAGTTCTTC	CASSYRGYNEQFF
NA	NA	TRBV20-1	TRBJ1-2	TGCAGTGCTAGGGTCGGGTACTCTGAAAAAGGGTATGGCTACACCTTC	CSARVGYSEKGYGYTF
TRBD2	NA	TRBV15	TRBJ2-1	TGTGCCACCAGCAGAGTACTAGCGGGAGGTTCCTACAATGAGCAGTTCTTC	CATSRVLAGGSYNEQFF
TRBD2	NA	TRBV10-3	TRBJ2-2	TGTGCCATCAGGACCGGGACTAGCCCCACCGGGGAGCTGTTTTTT	CAIRTGTSPTGELFF
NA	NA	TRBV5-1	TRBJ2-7	TGCGCCAGCAGCTTGCCCGCCGGACAGCGACTCTACGAGCAGTACTTC	CASSLPAGQRLYEQYF
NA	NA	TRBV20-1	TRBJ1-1	TGCAGTGCTATTAAACAGCCGAACACTGAAGCTTTCTTT	CSAIKQPNTEAFF
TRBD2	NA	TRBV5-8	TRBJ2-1	TGTGCCAGCAGTTTACCCGGGACTAGCAATGAGCAGTTCTTC	CASSLPGTSNEQFF
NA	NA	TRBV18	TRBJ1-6	TGTGCCAGCTCACCAATAGAAGTTCGGGATTCACCCCTCCACTTT	CASSPIEVRDSPLHF
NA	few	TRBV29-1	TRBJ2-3	TGCAGCGCCATTTTCTGGGGAGCGCAGTATTTT	CSAIFWGAQYF
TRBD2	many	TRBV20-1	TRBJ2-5	TGCAGTGCCCGCCGGGCTAGCGGGGCCCAAGAGACCCAGTACTTC	CSARRASGAQETQYF
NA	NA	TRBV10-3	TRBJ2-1	TGTGCCATCAGTGACCTCCCTCAGGGGGGGATCTTC	CAISDLPQGGIF
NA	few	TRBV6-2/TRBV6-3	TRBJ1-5	TGTGCCAGCAGCCTACACAGGGATAGCAATCAGCCCCAGCATTTT	CASSLHRDSNQPQHF
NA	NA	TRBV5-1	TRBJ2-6	TGCGCCAGCAGAAACCGGGACGGATACTCTGGGGCCAACGTCCTGACTTTC	CASRNRDGYSGANVLTF
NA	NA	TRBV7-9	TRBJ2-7	TGTGCCAGCAGCTTATTATGGGGCTACGAGCAGTACTTC	CASSLLWGYEQYF
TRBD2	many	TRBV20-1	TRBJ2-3	TGCAGTGCTAGTGCGGGGGGGTTCACAGATACGCAGTATTTT	CSASAGGFTDTQYF
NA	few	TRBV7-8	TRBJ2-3	TGTGCCAGCAGCGGACTAAGGGACAGTGGAGAAGATACGCAGTATTTT	CASSGLRDSGEDTQYF